This T cell receptor (beta chain) came from a study of T cells in Graves' hyperthyroidism and ophthalmopathy. This clonotype has just a few counts. Its antigen is undetermined. TCR beta CDR3 regions were amplified from RNA. In the first-round RT-PCR of the TCR CDR3, the HTBI primer set was used. TCRdb processed the multiplex PCR reads anew with MiXCR; each CDR3 protein has one entry. The sample lists approximately 510,000 distinct CDR3 sequences, over 35% seen once, with 35% to 50% in the top ten. V was trimmed by 5 bases and J by 0 bases, leaving 17 bases between them. The CDR3 consists of 15 residues. The germline V gene encodes CDR1 DFQATT and CDR2 SNEGSKA (reference sequence). General study points: Blood also showed most of the thyroid clonotypes that were expanded above 0.001.

The sequence was obtained from an adult woman with Graves' disease, either hyperthyroidism or ophthalmopathy (not recorded which). This chain links TRBV20-1 with TRBJ2-7, with D tentatively TRBD1 (5 bases). The sample taken for sequencing was peripheral blood or thyroid tissue (not recorded which). As DNA, the CDR3 is TGCAGTGCTTACATCCAACGACAGAACTCCTACGAGCAGTACTTC. Residues: CSAYIQRQNSYEQYF.